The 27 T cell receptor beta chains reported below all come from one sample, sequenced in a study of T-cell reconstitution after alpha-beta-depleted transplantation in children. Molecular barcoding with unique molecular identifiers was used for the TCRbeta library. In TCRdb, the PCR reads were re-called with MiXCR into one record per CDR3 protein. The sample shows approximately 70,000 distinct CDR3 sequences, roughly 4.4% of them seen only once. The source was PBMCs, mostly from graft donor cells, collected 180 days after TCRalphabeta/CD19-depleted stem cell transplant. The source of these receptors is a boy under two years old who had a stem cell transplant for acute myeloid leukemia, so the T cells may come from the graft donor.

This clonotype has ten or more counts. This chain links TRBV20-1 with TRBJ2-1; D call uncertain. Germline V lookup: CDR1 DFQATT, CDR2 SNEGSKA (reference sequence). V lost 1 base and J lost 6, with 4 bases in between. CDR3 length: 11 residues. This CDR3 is CSARGVNEQFF. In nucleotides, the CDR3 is TGCAGTGCTAGAGGGGTCAATGAGCAGTTCTTC.

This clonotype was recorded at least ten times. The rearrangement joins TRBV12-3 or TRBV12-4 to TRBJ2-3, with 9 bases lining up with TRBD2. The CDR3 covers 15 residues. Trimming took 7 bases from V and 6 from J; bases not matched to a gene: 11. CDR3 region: CASTFVAGGRDTQYF. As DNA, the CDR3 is TGTGCCAGCACCTTTGTCGCGGGGGGGCGGGATACGCAGTATTTT.

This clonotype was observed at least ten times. CDR3 DNA: TGCAGTGCTAGAGATGGGATGACAGGGTGGTTTAGGGACATTCAGTACTTC. Translation gives CSARDGMTGWFRDIQYF. The rearrangement joins TRBV20-1 to TRBJ2-4, with 7 bases lining up with TRBD1. V dropped 0 bases and J dropped 8; count of bases not matched to a gene: 16. The CDR3 consists of 17 residues. Germline CDR1 and CDR2: DFQATT and SNEGSKA (reference sequence).

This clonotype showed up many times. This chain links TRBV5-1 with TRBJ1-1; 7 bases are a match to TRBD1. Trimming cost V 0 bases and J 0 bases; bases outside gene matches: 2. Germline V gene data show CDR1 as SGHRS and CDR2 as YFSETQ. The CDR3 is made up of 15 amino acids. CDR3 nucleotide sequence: TGCGCCAGCAGCTTGGCCAGGGGGATGAACACTGAAGCTTTCTTT. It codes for CASSLARGMNTEAFF.

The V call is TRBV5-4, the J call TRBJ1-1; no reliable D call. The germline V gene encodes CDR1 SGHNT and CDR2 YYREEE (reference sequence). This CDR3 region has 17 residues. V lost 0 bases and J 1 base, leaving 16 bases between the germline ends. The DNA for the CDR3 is TGTGCCAGCAGCTTGGGGCTCCAGGAGACCAAGAACACTGAAGCTTTCTTT. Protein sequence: CASSLGLQETKNTEAFF.

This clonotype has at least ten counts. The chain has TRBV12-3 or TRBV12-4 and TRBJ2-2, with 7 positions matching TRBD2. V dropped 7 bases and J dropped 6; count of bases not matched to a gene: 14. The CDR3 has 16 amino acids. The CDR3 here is CASNPILGGRAGELFF. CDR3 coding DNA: TGTGCCAGCAATCCCATCCTCGGGGGGAGGGCCGGGGAGCTGTTTTTT.

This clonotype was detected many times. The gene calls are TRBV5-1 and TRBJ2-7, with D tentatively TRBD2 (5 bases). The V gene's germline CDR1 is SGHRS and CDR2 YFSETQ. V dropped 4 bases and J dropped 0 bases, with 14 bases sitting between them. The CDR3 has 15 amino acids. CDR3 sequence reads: CASSGVSGGSYEQYF. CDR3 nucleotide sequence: TGCGCCAGCAGCGGTGTCTCCGGAGGCTCCTACGAGCAGTACTTC.

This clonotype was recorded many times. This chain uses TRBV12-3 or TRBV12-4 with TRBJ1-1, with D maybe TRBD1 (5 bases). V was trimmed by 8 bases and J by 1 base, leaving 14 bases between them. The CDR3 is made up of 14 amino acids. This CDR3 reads CASWLGHRNTEAFF. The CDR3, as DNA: TGTGCCAGCTGGCTAGGACACCGGAACACTGAAGCTTTCTTT.

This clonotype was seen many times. CDR3 sequence (DNA): TGTGCCAGCAGTGACAGGGGCAATCAGCCCCAGCATTTT. Translation gives CASSDRGNQPQHF. The V and J genes are TRBV6-1 and TRBJ1-5; D is possibly TRBD1 (5 bases). CDR1 MNHNS and CDR2 SASEGT come from the germline V gene. CDR3 length: 13 amino acids. The ends were cut back, 3 bases at V and 2 bases at J, with 5 bases in the middle.

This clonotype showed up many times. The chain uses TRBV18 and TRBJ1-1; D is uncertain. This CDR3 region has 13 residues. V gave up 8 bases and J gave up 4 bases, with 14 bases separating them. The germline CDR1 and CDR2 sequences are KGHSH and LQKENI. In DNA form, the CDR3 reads TGTGCCAGCCTCTTCGGGCAGAGCACTGAAGCTTTCTTT. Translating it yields CASLFGQSTEAFF.

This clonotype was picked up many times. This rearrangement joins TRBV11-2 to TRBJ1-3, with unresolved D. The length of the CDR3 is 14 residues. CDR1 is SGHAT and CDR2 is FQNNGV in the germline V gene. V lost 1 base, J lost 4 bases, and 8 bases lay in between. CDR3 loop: CASSLGAAGNTIYF. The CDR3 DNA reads TGTGCCAGCAGCTTAGGGGCAGCAGGAAACACCATATATTTT.

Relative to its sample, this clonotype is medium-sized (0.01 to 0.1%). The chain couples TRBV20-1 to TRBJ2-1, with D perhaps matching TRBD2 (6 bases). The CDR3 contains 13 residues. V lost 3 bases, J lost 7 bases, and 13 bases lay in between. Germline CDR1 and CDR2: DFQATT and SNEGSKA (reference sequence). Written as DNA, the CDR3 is TGCAGTGCTAGGCGGGGTAGGATGAATGAGCAGTTCTTC. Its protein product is CSARRGRMNEQFF.

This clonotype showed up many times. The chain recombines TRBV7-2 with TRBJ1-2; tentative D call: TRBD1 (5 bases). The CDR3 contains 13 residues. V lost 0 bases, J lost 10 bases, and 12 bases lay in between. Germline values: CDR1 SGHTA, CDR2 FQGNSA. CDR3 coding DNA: TGTGCCAGCAGCTTAGCTATGGGGCAACCCTACACCTTC. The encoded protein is CASSLAMGQPYTF.

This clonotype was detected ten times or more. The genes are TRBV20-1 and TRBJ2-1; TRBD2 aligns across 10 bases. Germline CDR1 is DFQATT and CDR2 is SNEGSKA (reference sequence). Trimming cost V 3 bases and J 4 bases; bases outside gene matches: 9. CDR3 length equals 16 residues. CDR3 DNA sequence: TGCAGTGCTAGGGGGATTAGCGGGGGGATTTACAATGAGCAGTTCTTC. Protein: CSARGISGGIYNEQFF.

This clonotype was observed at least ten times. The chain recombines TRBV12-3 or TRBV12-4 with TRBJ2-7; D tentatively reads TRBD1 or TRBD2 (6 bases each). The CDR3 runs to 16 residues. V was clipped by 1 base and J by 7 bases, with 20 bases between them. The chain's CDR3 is CASSLGPGGPLGEQYF. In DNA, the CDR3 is TGTGCCAGCAGTTTAGGGCCTGGGGGGCCTCTGGGAGAGCAGTACTTC.

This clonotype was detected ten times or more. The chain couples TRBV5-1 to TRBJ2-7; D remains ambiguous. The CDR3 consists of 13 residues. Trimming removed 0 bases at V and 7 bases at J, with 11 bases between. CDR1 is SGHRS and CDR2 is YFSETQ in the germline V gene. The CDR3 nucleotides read TGCGCCAGCAGCTTGGAGTACGGGTTAGAGCAGTACGTC. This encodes CASSLEYGLEQYV.

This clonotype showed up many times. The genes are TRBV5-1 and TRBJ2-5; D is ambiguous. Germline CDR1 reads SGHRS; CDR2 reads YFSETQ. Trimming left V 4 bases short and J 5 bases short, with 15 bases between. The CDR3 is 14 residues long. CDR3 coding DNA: TGCGCCAGCAGCATGCAGGCCCGGAGCGAGACCCAGTACTTC. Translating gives CASSMQARSETQYF.

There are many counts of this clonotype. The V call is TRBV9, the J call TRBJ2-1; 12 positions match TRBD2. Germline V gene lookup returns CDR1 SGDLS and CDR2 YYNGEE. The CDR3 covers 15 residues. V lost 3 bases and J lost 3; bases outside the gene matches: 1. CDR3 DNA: TGTGCCAGCAGCGGGACTAGCGGGGTCTACAATGAGCAGTTCTTC. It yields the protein CASSGTSGVYNEQFF.

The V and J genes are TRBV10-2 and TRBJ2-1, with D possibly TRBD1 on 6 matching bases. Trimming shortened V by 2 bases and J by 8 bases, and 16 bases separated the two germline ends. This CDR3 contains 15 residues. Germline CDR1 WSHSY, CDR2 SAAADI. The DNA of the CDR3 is TGCGCCAGCAGTGAGGCCGGGACACGGTGGGATGAGCAGTTCTTC. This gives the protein CASSEAGTRWDEQFF.

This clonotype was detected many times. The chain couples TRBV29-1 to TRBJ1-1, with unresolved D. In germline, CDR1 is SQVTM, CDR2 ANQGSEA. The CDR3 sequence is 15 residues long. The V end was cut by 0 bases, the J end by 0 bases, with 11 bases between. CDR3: CSVEDPAGVNTEAFF. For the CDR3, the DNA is TGCAGCGTTGAAGATCCCGCGGGAGTGAACACTGAAGCTTTCTTT.

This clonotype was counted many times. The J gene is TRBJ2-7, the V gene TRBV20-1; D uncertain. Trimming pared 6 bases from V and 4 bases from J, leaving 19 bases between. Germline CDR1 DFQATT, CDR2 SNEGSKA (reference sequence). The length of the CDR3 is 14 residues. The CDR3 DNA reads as TGCAGTGCCCAGATGGCTCATTGGGGATACGAGCAGTACTTC. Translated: CSAQMAHWGYEQYF.

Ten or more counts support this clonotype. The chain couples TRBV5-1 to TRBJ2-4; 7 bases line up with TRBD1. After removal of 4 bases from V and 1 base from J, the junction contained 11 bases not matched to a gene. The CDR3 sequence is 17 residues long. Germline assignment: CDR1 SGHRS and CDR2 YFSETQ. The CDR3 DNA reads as TGCGCCAGCAGCCTAGGGACAGTGAGATCGGCCAAAAACATTCAGTACTTC. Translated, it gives CASSLGTVRSAKNIQYF.

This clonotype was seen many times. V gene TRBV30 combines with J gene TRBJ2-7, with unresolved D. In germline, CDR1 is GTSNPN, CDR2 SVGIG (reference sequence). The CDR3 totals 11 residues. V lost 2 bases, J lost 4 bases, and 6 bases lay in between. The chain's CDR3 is CAWSPKYEQYF. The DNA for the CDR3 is TGTGCCTGGAGTCCAAAGTACGAGCAGTACTTC.

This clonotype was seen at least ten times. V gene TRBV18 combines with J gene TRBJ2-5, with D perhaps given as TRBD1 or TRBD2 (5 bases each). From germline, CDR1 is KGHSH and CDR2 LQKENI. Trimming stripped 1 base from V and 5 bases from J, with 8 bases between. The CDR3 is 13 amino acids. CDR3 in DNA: TGTGCCAGCTCACCACGAGGGGAGGAGACCCAGTACTTC. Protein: CASSPRGEETQYF.

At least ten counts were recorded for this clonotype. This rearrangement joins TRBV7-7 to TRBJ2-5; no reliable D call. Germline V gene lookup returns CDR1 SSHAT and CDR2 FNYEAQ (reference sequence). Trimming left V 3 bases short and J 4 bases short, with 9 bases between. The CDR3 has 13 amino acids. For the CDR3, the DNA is TGTGCCAGCAGCTTCGGCCGAGGAGAGACCCAGTACTTC. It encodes CASSFGRGETQYF. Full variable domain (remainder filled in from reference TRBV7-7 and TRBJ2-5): GAGVSQSPRYKVTKRGQDVTLRCDPISSHATLYWYQQALGQGPEFLTYFNYEAQPDKSGLPSDRFSAERPEGSISTLTIQRTEQRDSAMYRCASSFGRGETQYFGPGTRLLVL.

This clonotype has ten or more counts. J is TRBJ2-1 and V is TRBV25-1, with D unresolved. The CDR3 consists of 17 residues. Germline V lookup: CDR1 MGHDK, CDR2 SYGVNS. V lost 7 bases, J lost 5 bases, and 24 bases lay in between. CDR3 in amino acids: CASIVSTATLSDNEQFF. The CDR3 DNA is TGTGCCAGCATAGTGTCAACCGCAACCTTAAGCGACAATGAGCAGTTCTTC.

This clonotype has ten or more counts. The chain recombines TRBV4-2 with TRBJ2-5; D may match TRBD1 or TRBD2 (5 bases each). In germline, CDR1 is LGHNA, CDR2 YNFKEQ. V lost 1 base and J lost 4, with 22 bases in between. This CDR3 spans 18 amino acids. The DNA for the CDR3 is TGTGCCAGCAGCCAAGGATGGTTCGGGACGAAAGTCGGAGAGACCCAGTACTTC. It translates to CASSQGWFGTKVGETQYF.